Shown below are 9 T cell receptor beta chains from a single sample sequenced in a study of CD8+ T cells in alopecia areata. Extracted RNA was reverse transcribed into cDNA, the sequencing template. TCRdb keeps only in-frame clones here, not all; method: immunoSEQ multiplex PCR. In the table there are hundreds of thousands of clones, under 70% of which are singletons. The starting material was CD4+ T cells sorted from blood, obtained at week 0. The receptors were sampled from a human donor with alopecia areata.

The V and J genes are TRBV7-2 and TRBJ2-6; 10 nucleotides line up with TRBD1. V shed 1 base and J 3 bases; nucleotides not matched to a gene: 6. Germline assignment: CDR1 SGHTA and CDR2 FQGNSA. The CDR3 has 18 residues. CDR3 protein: CASSLGDRGLGGANVLTF. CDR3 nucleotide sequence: TGTGCCAGCAGCTTAGGCGACAGGGGGCTTGGTGGGGCCAACGTCCTGACTTTC.

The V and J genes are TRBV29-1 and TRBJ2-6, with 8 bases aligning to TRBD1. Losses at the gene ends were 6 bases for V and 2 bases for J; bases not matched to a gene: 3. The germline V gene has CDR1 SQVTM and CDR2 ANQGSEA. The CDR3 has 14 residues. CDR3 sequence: CSVRTGTGANVLTF. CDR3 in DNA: TGCAGCGTCCGGACAGGGACTGGGGCCAACGTCCTGACTTTC.

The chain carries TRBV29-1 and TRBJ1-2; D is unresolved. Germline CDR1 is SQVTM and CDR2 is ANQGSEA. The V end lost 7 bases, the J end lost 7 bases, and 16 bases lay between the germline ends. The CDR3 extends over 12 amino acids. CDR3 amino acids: CSGKDGGVGYTF. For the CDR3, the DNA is TGCAGCGGGAAAGACGGCGGGGTTGGCTACACCTTC. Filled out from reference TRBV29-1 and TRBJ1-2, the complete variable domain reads SAVISQKPSRDICQRGTSLTIQCQVDSQVTMMFWYRQQPGQSLTLIATANQGSEATYESGFVIDKFPISRPNLTFSTLTVSNMSPEDSSIYLCSGKDGGVGYTFGSGTRLTVV.

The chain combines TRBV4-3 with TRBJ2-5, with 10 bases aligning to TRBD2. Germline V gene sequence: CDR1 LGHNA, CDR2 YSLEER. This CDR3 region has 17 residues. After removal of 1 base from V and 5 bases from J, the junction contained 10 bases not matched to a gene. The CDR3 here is CASSQVKSGGAWETQYF. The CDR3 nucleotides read TGCGCCAGCAGCCAAGTAAAAAGCGGGGGGGCCTGGGAGACCCAGTACTTC.

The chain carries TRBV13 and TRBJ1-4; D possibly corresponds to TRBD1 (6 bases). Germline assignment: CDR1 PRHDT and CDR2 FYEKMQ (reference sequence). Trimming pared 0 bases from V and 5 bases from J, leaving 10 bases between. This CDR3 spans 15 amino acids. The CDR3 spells CASSLGRTGNEKLFF. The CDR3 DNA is TGTGCCAGCAGCTTAGGCCGCACAGGGAATGAAAAACTGTTTTTT. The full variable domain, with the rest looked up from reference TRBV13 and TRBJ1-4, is AAGVIQSPRHLIKEKRETATLKCYPIPRHDTVYWYQQGPGQDPQFLISFYEKMQSDKGSIPDRFSAQQFSDYHSELNMSSLELGDSALYFCASSLGRTGNEKLFFGSGTQLSVL.

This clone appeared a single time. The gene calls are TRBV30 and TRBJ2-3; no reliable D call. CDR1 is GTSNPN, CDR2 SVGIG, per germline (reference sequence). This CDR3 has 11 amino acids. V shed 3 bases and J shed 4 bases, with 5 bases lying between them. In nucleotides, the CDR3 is TGTGCCTGGAGGTACGCAGATACGCAGTATTTT. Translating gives CAWRYADTQYF.

The CDR3 coding sequence is TGTGCCTGGAGTGGAATGGTGCCCTACGAGCAGTACTTC. Protein sequence: CAWSGMVPYEQYF. This chain joins TRBV30 and TRBJ2-7, with D unresolved. Between the trimmed V and J ends, which lost 1 base and 2 bases, there was a span of 9 bases. The CDR3 has 13 amino acids. Germline CDR1 is GTSNPN and CDR2 is SVGIG (reference sequence).

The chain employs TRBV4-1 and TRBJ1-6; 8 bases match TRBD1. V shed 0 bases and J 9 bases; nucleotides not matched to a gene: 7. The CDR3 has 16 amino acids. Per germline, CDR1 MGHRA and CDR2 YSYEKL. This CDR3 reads CASSQDRGQGTSPLHF. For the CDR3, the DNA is TGCGCCAGCAGCCAAGATCGAGGACAGGGAACTTCACCCCTCCACTTT.

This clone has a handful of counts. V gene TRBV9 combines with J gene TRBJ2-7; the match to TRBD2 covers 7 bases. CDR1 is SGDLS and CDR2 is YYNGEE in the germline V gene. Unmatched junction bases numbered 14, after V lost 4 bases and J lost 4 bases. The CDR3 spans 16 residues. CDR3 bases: TGTGCCAGCAGCCCCGGCCTAGCGGATTTCTATTACGAGCAGTACTTC. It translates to CASSPGLADFYYEQYF. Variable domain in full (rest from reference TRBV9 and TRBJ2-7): DSGVTQTPKHLITATGQRVTLRCSPRSGDLSVYWYQQSLDQGLQFLIQYYNGEERAKGNILERFSAQQFPDLHSELNLSSLELGDSALYFCASSPGLADFYYEQYFGPGTRLTVT.